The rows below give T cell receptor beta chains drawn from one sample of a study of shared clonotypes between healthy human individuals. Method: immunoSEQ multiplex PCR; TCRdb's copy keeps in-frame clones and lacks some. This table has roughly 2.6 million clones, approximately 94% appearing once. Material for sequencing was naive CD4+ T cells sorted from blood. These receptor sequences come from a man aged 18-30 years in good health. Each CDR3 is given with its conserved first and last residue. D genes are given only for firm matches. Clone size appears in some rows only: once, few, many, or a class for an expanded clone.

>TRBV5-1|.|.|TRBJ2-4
CASSYGVKNIQYF
TGCGCCAGCAGCTATGGGGTGAAAAACATTCAGTACTTC
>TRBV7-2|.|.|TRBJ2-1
CASSLRGLPSYNEQFF
TGTGCCAGCAGCTTGCGCGGGCTCCCTTCCTACAATGAGCAGTTCTTC
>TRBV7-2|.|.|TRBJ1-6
CASSFVGRLNNSPLHF
TGTGCCAGCAGCTTTGTAGGGAGGTTAAATAATTCACCCCTCCACTTT
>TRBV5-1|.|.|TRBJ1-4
CASSLDTPNEKLFF
TGCGCCAGCAGCTTGGACACCCCTAATGAAAAACTGTTTTTT
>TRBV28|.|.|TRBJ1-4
CASSSGPQIDTNEKLFF
TGTGCCAGCAGTTCCGGGCCCCAGATCGATACTAATGAAAAACTGTTTTTT
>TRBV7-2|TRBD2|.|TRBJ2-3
CASSLPTRLAGDADTQYF
TGTGCCAGCAGCTTACCGACCCGACTAGCGGGGGACGCAGATACGCAGTATTTT
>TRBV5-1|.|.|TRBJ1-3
CASSLEPYGNTIYF
TGCGCCAGCAGCTTGGAGCCTTATGGAAACACCATATATTTT
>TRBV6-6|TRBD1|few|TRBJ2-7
CASTYRDTGGREQYF
TGTGCCAGCACCTACCGGGATACAGGGGGGCGCGAGCAGTACTTC
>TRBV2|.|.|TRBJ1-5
CASSEGRGYSNQPQHF
TGTGCCAGCAGTGAAGGTCGAGGATATAGCAATCAGCCCCAGCATTTT
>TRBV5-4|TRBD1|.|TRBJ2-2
CASSPRWDSNTGELFF
TGTGCCAGCAGCCCCCGGTGGGACAGTAACACCGGGGAGCTGTTTTTT
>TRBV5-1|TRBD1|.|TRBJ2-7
CASSPGTGKGEQYF
TGCGCCAGCAGCCCTGGGACAGGGAAGGGCGAGCAGTACTTC
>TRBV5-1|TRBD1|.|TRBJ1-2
CASSPGQGYGYTF
TGCGCCAGCAGCCCTGGACAGGGCTATGGCTACACCTTC
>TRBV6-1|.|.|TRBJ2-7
CASSVLTASYEQYF
TGTGCCAGCAGTGTCCTGACAGCGTCCTACGAGCAGTACTTC
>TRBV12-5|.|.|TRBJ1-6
CASGLVTSGRGFYNSPLHF
TGTGCTAGTGGTTTGGTAACTTCAGGGAGGGGGTTTTATAATTCACCCCTCCACTTT
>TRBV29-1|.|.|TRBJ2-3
CSVENRPSTDTQYF
TGCAGCGTTGAAAACAGGCCCAGCACAGATACGCAGTATTTT
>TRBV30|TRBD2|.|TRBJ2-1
CAWWHRGDYNEQFF
TGTGCCTGGTGGCATCGGGGGGACTACAATGAGCAGTTCTTC
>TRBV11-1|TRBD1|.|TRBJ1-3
CASSFLGQGGNTIYF
TGTGCCAGCAGCTTCCTTGGACAGGGTGGAAACACCATATATTTT
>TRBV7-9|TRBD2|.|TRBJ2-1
CASSFTSGGVQFF
TGTGCCAGCAGCTTCACTAGCGGGGGAGTGCAGTTCTTC
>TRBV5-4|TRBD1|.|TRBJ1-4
CASTGGGEKLFF
TGTGCCAGCACAGGGGGGGGCGAAAAACTGTTTTTT
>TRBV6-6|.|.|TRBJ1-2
CASKPPATRGYDYTF
TGTGCCAGCAAGCCCCCCGCCACCCGAGGGTATGACTACACCTTC
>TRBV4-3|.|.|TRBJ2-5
CASSQDAIGETQYF
TGCGCCAGCAGCCAAGATGCGATAGGGGAGACCCAGTACTTC
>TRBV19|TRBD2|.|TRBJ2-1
CASSIGTSGGAYYNEQFF
TGTGCCAGTAGTATCGGGACTAGCGGGGGGGCCTACTACAATGAGCAGTTCTTC
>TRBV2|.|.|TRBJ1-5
CASSEGRGFHQPQHF
TGTGCCAGCAGTGAAGGGCGAGGGTTCCATCAGCCCCAGCATTTT
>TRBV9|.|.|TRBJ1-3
CASSGGGGYSGNTIYF
TGTGCCAGCAGCGGAGGAGGCGGCTACTCTGGAAACACCATATATTTT
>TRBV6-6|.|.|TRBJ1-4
CASRQPNEKLFF
TGTGCCAGCCGCCAGCCTAATGAAAAACTGTTTTTT
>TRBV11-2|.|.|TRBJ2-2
CASRAQDSNTGELFF
TGTGCCAGCAGAGCCCAGGACTCGAACACCGGGGAGCTGTTTTTT
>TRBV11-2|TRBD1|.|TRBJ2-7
CASSLGDRVWEQYF
TGTGCCAGCAGCTTAGGGGACAGGGTTTGGGAGCAGTACTTC
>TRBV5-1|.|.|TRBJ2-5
CASSFSGQRETQYF
TGCGCCAGCAGCTTCTCGGGTCAGCGGGAGACCCAGTACTTC
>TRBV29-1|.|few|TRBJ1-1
CSVAGSGTEAFF
TGCAGCGTTGCAGGGTCCGGCACTGAAGCTTTCTTT
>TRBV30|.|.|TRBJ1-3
CAWSSGVQYGNTIYF
TGTGCCTGGAGTAGTGGAGTTCAGTACGGAAACACCATATATTTT
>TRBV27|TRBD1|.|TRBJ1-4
CASTLTGAAEKLFF
TGTGCCAGCACCCTGACAGGGGCGGCTGAAAAACTGTTTTTT
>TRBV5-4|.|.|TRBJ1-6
CASSFRDLNSPLHF
TGTGCCAGCAGCTTCCGGGACCTTAATTCACCCCTCCACTTT
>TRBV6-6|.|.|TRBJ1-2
CASSSYTGRLNYGYTF
TGTGCCAGCAGTTCCTACACAGGGAGACTTAACTATGGCTACACCTTC
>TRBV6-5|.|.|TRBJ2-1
CASSLHRGYNEQFF
TGTGCCAGCAGTTTACACCGGGGTTACAATGAGCAGTTCTTC
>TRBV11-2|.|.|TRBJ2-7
CASSSTSYEQYF
TGTGCCAGCAGCAGCACTTCCTACGAGCAGTACTTC